This T cell receptor (beta chain) was sequenced in a study of cytomegalovirus exposure and HLA in healthy donors. About the research overall: HLA-typed donors were the source of approximately 85 million unique TCRs, which an early data release held.

Broader study findings: Some TCR beta chains (roughly 160 of them) were listed as cytomegalovirus-associated.

The germline gives CDR1 KGHSH, CDR2 LQKENI. J lost 0 bases, V lost 0 bases, and 8 bases had no gene match. The CDR3 runs to 19 residues. This clone has just a few counts. Its antigen remains unknown. Other DNA sequences in this specimen translate into the identical CDR3. 60 Vbeta and 13 Jbeta primers were used in PCR. Sequencing was performed with immunoSEQ multiplex PCR; in TCRdb, only in-frame clones are kept and a portion is missing. The data show roughly 100,000 clones, with around 72% seen just once and 9.5% to 13% held by the top ten. The sequencing sample was made of PBMCs. The receptor's source is a man between 18 and 35 years old in good health and CMV-seropositive. This chain uses TRBV18 with TRBJ1-5, with TRBD1 matching 10 bases. The CDR3 sequence is CASSPPGQGGAYSNQPQHF. The CDR3 DNA sequence: TGTGCCAGCTCACCACCAGGACAGGGGGGGGCTTATAGCAATCAGCCCCAGCATTTT.